The source of this T cell receptor (beta chain) is a study of CD8+CD57+ T cells in acquired aplastic anemia. Overall study: The mean DNA yield obtained from sorted CD4+ and CD8+ cells came to approximately 3 ug.

TCR beta VDJ and CDR3 profiling used genomic DNA as template. TCRdb redid the calling of the reads with MiXCR, one entry per CDR3 protein. Of some 410,000 distinct CDR3 sequences in the sample, 65% to 80% were seen once. This clonotype was counted at least ten times. Trimming removed 0 bases at V and 7 bases at J, with 9 bases between. The length of the CDR3 is 14 residues. Germline CDR1 LGHDT, CDR2 YNNKEL (reference sequence). This sequence originates from a human donor in good health, serving as a control. Material for sequencing was sorted CD4+, CD8+, or CD8+CD57+ T cells (not recorded which) from PBMCs. The V gene is TRBV3-1, the J gene TRBJ1-4; D is unresolved. The CDR3: CASSQEHSGEKLFF. The CDR3 nucleotides are TGTGCCAGCAGCCAAGAACACAGTGGTGAAAAACTGTTTTTT.